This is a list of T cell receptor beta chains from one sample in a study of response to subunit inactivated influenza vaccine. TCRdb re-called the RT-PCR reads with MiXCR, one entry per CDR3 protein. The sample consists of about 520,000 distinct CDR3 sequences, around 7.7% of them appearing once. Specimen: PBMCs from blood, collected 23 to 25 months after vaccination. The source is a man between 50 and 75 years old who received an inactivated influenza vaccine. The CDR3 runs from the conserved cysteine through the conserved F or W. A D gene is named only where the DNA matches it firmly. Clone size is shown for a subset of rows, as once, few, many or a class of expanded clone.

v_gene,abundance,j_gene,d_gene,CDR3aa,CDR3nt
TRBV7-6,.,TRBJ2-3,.,CASSLEATYGDTQYF,TGTGCCAGCAGCTTAGAGGCGACTTACGGGGATACGCAGTATTTT
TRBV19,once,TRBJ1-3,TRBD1,CASRRDRASGNTIYF,TGTGCCAGTAGGCGGGACAGGGCGTCTGGAAACACCATATATTTT
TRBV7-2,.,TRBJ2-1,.,CASSLRWMGEQFF,TGTGCCAGCAGCTTGAGGTGGATGGGTGAGCAGTTCTTC
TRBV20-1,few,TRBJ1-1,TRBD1,CSAPGPGGYTEAFF,TGCAGTGCTCCGGGGCCAGGGGGATACACTGAAGCTTTCTTT
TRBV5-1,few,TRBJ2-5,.,CASSPAGSSETQYF,TGCGCCAGCAGCCCCGCAGGGTCGTCAGAGACCCAGTACTTC
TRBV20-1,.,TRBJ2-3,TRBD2,CSAPGGLGTDTQYF,TGCAGTGCTCCGGGGGGACTAGGCACAGATACGCAGTATTTT
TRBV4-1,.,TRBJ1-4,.,CASSQEKRGERTNEKLFF,TGCGCCAGCAGCCAAGAAAAGAGAGGGGAAAGGACTAATGAAAAACTGTTTTTT
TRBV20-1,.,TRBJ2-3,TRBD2,CSLKKDWTSGRWYSTDTQYF,TGCAGCCTCAAAAAAGACTGGACTAGCGGGAGATGGTATAGCACAGATACGCAGTATTTT
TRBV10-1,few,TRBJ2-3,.,CASSERRGGLDTQYF,TGCGCCAGCAGTGAGCGAAGGGGGGGCCTAGATACGCAGTATTTT
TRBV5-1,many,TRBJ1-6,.,CASAVETYSPLHF,TGCGCCAGCGCTGTGGAGACTTATTCACCCCTCCACTTT
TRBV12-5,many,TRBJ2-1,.,CASGLVPQLNEQFF,TGTGCTAGTGGTTTGGTTCCTCAACTCAATGAGCAGTTCTTC
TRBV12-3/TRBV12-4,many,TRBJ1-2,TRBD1,CASSAWGQEDYGYTF,TGTGCCAGCAGTGCCTGGGGACAGGAAGATTATGGCTACACCTTC
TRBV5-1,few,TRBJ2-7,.,CASSLAAGRVYEQYF,TGCGCCAGCAGCTTGGCGGCGGGGAGAGTCTACGAGCAGTACTTC
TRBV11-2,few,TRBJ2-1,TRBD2,CASSDLAGGPLVDEQFF,TGTGCCAGCAGCGATTTGGCGGGAGGGCCACTCGTCGATGAGCAGTTCTTC
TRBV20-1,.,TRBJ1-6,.,CSAREEGSYNSPLHF,TGCAGTGCTAGAGAGGAGGGCTCCTATAATTCACCCCTCCACTTT
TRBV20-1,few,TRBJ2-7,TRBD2,CSARDLKRGYEQYF,TGCAGTGCTAGAGATTTGAAGCGGGGCTACGAGCAGTACTTC
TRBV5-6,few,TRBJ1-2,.,CASSLASQGQEGVYGYTF,TGTGCCAGCAGCCTGGCTTCGCAGGGGCAGGAAGGAGTTTATGGCTACACCTTC
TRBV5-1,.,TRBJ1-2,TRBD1,CASSLAGGQGAGGYTF,TGCGCCAGCAGCTTGGCTGGAGGACAGGGGGCTGGAGGCTACACCTTC
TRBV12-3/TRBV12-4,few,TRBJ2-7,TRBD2,CASTVGLAEIYEQYF,TGTGCCAGCACCGTAGGACTAGCGGAGATCTACGAGCAGTACTTC
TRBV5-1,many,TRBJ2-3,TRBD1,CASKSQGALTDTQYF,TGCGCCAGCAAGAGTCAGGGGGCGCTTACAGATACGCAGTATTTT
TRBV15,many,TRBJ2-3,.,CATRGTIDTQYF,TGTGCCACCAGGGGGACGATAGATACGCAGTATTTT
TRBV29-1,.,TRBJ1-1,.,CSVDAPGNTEAFF,TGCAGCGTTGATGCCCCAGGGAACACTGAAGCTTTCTTT
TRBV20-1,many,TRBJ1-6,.,CSAREWGRSSYNSPLHF,TGCAGTGCTAGAGAGTGGGGCAGGAGCTCCTATAATTCACCCCTCCACTTT
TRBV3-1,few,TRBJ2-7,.,CASSQVSLHEQYF,TGTGCCAGCAGCCAAGTAAGCCTCCACGAGCAGTACTTC